The 13 T cell receptor beta chains given below trace back to one sample, sequenced in a study of T cell responses to AZD1222 COVID-19 vaccine (dated by TCRdb to about 2021). The sample's time point label, decoded: baseline before first vaccination. Libraries were constructed by the immunoSEQ multiplex PCR assay. TCRdb took over this immuneACCESS table, retaining in-frame rearrangements with V and J assigned. Such tables are incomplete; in checked studies, under half of the missing clones stem from an unresolved V gene, and the remainder is unexplained. In this sample the table shows 50,000 to 75,000 clones, more than 70% of which occur a single time. The top ten constitute around 15% of the sample. The sample consisted of peripheral blood, taken on day 0 of AZD1222 vaccination. The receptors originated from an adult in good health.

The V and J genes are TRBV12-3 or TRBV12-4 and TRBJ2-1; D call uncertain. V was clipped by 8 bases and J by 1 base, with 6 bases between them. The CDR3 runs to 12 residues. The DNA for the CDR3 is TGTGCCAGCGGGGATTCCTACAATGAGCAGTTCTTC. It translates to CASGDSYNEQFF.

This chain links TRBV14 with TRBJ2-7; tentatively, D is TRBD2 (5 bases). The CDR3 has 19 amino acids. V lost 4 bases and J 2 bases, leaving 27 bases between the germline ends. The germline gives CDR1 SGHDN, CDR2 FVKESK. The CDR3 nucleotides are TGTGCCAGCAGCCTCATCCCCATACTAGGGAAGAATACAGCCTACGAGCAGTACTTC. This codes for CASSLIPILGKNTAYEQYF.

Only one count was recorded for this clone. The chain has TRBV3-1 (or the pseudogene TRBV3-2) and TRBJ1-1, with unresolved D. With 4 bases removed from V and 5 bases from J, the gap between germline ends came to 17 bases. Germline CDR1 and CDR2: LGHDT and YNNKEL (reference sequence). CDR3 size: 15 residues. The CDR3 spells CASSPQVAGGTEAFF. The DNA of the CDR3 is TGTGCCAGCAGCCCCCAGGTTGCTGGCGGGACTGAAGCTTTCTTT.

The chain's CDR3 is CASSFTDRTNEKLFF. CDR3 nucleotide sequence: TGTGCCAGCAGCTTTACGGACAGAACTAATGAAAAACTGTTTTTT. The rearrangement uses TRBV7-8 and TRBJ1-4; perhaps TRBD1 as D (6 bases). The CDR3 has 15 residues. CDR1 and CDR2 (germline): SGHVS, FQNEAQ. With 3 bases removed from V and 1 base from J, the gap between germline ends came to 9 bases. The whole variable domain, remainder taken from reference TRBV7-8 and TRBJ1-4, is GAGVSQSPRYKVAKRGQDVALRCDPISGHVSLFWYQQALGQGPEFLTYFQNEAQLDKSGLPSDRFFAERPEGSVSTLKIQRTQQEDSAVYLCASSFTDRTNEKLFFGSGTQLSVL.

The rearrangement joins TRBV3-1 (or the pseudogene TRBV3-2) to TRBJ1-2; D possibly corresponds to TRBD1 (5 bases). V lost 3 bases to trimming and J lost 2 bases, with 10 bases between them. CDR1 is LGHDT, CDR2 YNNKEL, per germline (reference sequence). The CDR3 extends over 14 amino acids. CDR3 coding DNA: TGTGCCAGCAGCCACCTCGACAGAAACTATGGCTACACCTTC. Translation gives CASSHLDRNYGYTF.

This clone was counted only a few times. J is TRBJ2-7 and V is TRBV27, with a possible D match to TRBD1 (6 bases). Looked up from germline, CDR1 is MNHEY and CDR2 is SMNVEV (reference sequence). This CDR3 has 12 residues. Deletions cut 5 bases from V and 5 bases from J, with 10 bases between. The CDR3 protein is CASSNRVNEQYF. In DNA form, the CDR3 reads TGTGCCAGCAGTAACAGGGTCAACGAGCAGTACTTC.

The chain couples TRBV4-1 to TRBJ1-4; D not resolved. Trimming pared 4 bases from V and 8 bases from J, leaving 17 bases between. Germline V gives CDR1 MGHRA, CDR2 YSYEKL. The CDR3 spans 15 residues. This CDR3 reads CASSLTGLLAEKLFF. The CDR3 nucleotides read TGCGCCAGCAGCCTCACCGGCCTCCTGGCAGAAAAACTGTTTTTT.

The chain carries TRBV7-9 and TRBJ2-3; D tentatively reads TRBD1 or TRBD2 (5 bases each). Germline loops: CDR1 SEHNR, CDR2 FQNEAQ (reference sequence). This CDR3 spans 14 amino acids. Trimming took off 5 bases at V and 3 bases at J, with 12 bases between the two ends. DNA of the CDR3: TGTGCCAGCAGCATGAGTGGGGGTACAGATACGCAGTATTTT. Translating it yields CASSMSGGTDTQYF.

The chain is built from TRBV5-1 and TRBJ1-2, with 9 bases matching TRBD1. This CDR3 comprises 15 residues. Germline-derived CDR1 and CDR2 are SGHRS and YFSETQ. V lost 4 bases and J lost 7; bases outside the gene matches: 11. The CDR3 bases are TGCGCCAGCAGCGCTACCGGGACAGGGAGTTCTGGCTACACCTTC. The encoded protein is CASSATGTGSSGYTF.

As DNA, the CDR3 is TGCGCCAGCAGCCAAGACGGTTCCTATAATTCACCCCTCCACTTT. It encodes CASSQDGSYNSPLHF. This sequence joins TRBV4-1 and TRBJ1-6; no firm D call. The V gene's germline CDR1 is MGHRA and CDR2 YSYEKL. Deletions cut 0 bases from V and 1 base from J, with 4 bases between. The CDR3 covers 15 residues.

The chain has TRBV10-3 and TRBJ2-7; D is possibly TRBD2 (6 bases). The CDR3 is made up of 13 amino acids. Germline CDR1 is ENHRY and CDR2 is SYGVKD. Trimming left V 4 bases short and J 5 bases short, with 12 bases between. CDR3 sequence: CAISGQPGDEQYF. The CDR3 nucleotides are TGTGCCATCAGTGGTCAGCCGGGGGACGAGCAGTACTTC.

The count of this clone is one. The V call is TRBV27, the J call TRBJ1-2; 7 positions agree with TRBD1. Germline V gives CDR1 MNHEY, CDR2 SMNVEV (reference sequence). The CDR3 is 15 amino acids. Losses at the gene ends were 4 bases for V and 8 bases for J; bases not matched to a gene: 13. Here the CDR3 reads CASSSLQGTTRGYTF. CDR3 nucleotides: TGTGCCAGCAGTTCGCTACAGGGGACGACGCGGGGCTACACCTTC.

The J gene is TRBJ2-1, the V gene TRBV6-5; 11 nucleotides agree with TRBD2. Germline V gene lookup returns CDR1 MNHEY and CDR2 SVGAGI. The CDR3 runs 13 residues. The V and J ends lost 7 bases and 8 bases, in that order; junction bases with no gene match: 4. DNA of the CDR3: TGTGCCAGCACGGATAGCGGGGGGGATGAGCAGTTCTTC. It yields the protein CASTDSGGDEQFF.